This entry lists 27 T cell receptor beta chains sequenced from one sample in a study of identical twins. TCRdb redid the calling of the 5' RACE reads with MiXCR, one entry per CDR3 protein. The sample has some 240,000 distinct CDR3 sequences, approximately 8.6% seen once. The same data also went into a second study, on yellow fever vaccine responses in identical twins.

Sequenced material: CD8+ T cells sorted from blood. The receptors stem from a woman aged 18-29 years in good health.

This chain links TRBV10-3 with TRBJ2-7; possible D gene TRBD1, 6 bases. Per the germline V gene, CDR1 is ENHRY and CDR2 is SYGVKD. With 0 bases removed from V and 2 bases from J, the gap between germline ends came to 11 bases. The CDR3 loop spans 15 amino acids. CDR3 nucleotides: TGTGCCATCAGTGAGTCCCACAGGGTAGCCTACGAGCAGTACTTC. As protein: CAISESHRVAYEQYF.

There are a few counts of this clonotype. The chain recombines TRBV5-5 with TRBJ2-7; maybe TRBD2 (5 bases). The V end was cut by 2 bases, the J end by 7 bases, with 10 bases between. Per the germline V gene, CDR1 is SGHKS and CDR2 is YYEKEE (reference sequence). The length of the CDR3 is 12 residues. Here the CDR3 reads CASSFRGGEQYF. The CDR3 coding sequence is TGTGCCAGCAGCTTCCGTGGCGGGGAGCAGTACTTC.

The V gene is TRBV4-3, the J gene TRBJ2-5, with 7 nucleotides matching TRBD2. The V gene's germline CDR1 is LGHNA and CDR2 YSLEER. The CDR3 covers 15 residues. J lost 2 bases, V lost 1 base, and 4 bases had no gene match. The CDR3 bases are TGCGCCAGCAGCCAAGGGCCAGCGGGACAAGAGACCCAGTACTTC. It yields the protein CASSQGPAGQETQYF.

This clonotype was seen a few times. The V call is TRBV7-6, the J call TRBJ2-7; D assignment may be TRBD1 or TRBD2 (5 bases each). Germline V gene data show CDR1 as SGHVS and CDR2 as FNYEAQ. The CDR3 spans 15 residues. The V end lost 3 bases, the J end lost 1 base, and 13 bases lay between the germline ends. CDR3 sequence (DNA): TGTGCCAGCAGCTTCGGGGCTAGCAGTTCCTACGAGCAGTACTTC. Translating gives CASSFGASSSYEQYF.

This clonotype was observed many times. V usage is TRBV28 and J usage is TRBJ2-7, with D possibly TRBD1 on 6 matching bases. Looked up from germline, CDR1 is MDHEN and CDR2 is SYDVKM. The V and J ends lost 3 bases and 0 bases respectively, with 12 bases between them. This CDR3 region has 15 residues. The CDR3 nucleotides read TGTGCCAGCAGTTTTCAGGGGTCAGTCTCCTACGAGCAGTACTTC. Its translation: CASSFQGSVSYEQYF.

This clonotype was seen ten or more times. The chain couples TRBV20-1 to TRBJ2-7, with 8 bases lining up with TRBD2. Germline assignment: CDR1 DFQATT and CDR2 SNEGSKA (reference sequence). CDR3 length equals 16 residues. V dropped 3 bases and J dropped 1; count of bases not matched to a gene: 11. Written as DNA, the CDR3 is TGCAGTGCTAGGGCCGGCCGGACTAGCTGGTCCTACGAGCAGTACTTC. Amino acid sequence: CSARAGRTSWSYEQYF.

The V and J genes are TRBV6-1 and TRBJ2-2, with TRBD2 as a possible D gene (5 bases). The germline gives CDR1 MNHNS, CDR2 SASEGT. The length of the CDR3 is 16 residues. Trimming shortened V by 8 bases and J by 1 base, and 17 bases separated the two germline ends. DNA for the CDR3: TGTGCCAGCTCCATCTCAGACTACCTGAACACCGGGGAGCTGTTTTTT. Translated, it gives CASSISDYLNTGELFF.

The chain uses TRBV5-1 and TRBJ2-7, with 13 bases matching TRBD2. The CDR3 is 19 residues long. From germline, CDR1 is SGHRS and CDR2 YFSETQ. The junction had 13 bases not matched to a gene; V was cut back by 3 bases and J by 1 base. As DNA, the CDR3 is TGCGCCAGCAGCTCATATCTAGGACTAGCGGGAGTAAGGTCCTACGAGCAGTACTTC. Translated, it gives CASSSYLGLAGVRSYEQYF.

This clonotype has just a few counts. The rearrangement links TRBV3-1 to TRBJ2-5; TRBD2 matches 11 bases. The CDR3 loop spans 17 amino acids. Germline loops: CDR1 LGHDT, CDR2 YNNKEL (reference sequence). With 1 base clipped from V and 12 bases from J, the junction kept 16 bases outside the gene matches. The CDR3 DNA reads as TGTGCCAGCAGCCAAGTTCAGGTAGCGGGGGGGGATGAAGTAAAGTACTTC. Its translation is CASSQVQVAGGDEVKYF.

This clonotype occurred a few times. The J gene is TRBJ2-1, the V gene TRBV29-1, with TRBD2 matching over 10 bases. The CDR3 extends over 12 amino acids. Germline CDR1 and CDR2: SQVTM and ANQGSEA. With 6 bases clipped from V and 8 bases from J, the junction kept 4 bases outside the gene matches. This CDR3 reads CSVAGGPDEQFF. DNA for the CDR3: TGCAGCGTAGCGGGAGGGCCAGATGAGCAGTTCTTC.

This clonotype has a handful of counts. The rearrangement uses TRBV28 and TRBJ2-1, with 10 bases aligning to TRBD2. V lost 10 bases to trimming and J lost 9 bases; unmatched junction nucleotides: 18. The CDR3 runs to 16 residues. Germline assignment: CDR1 MDHEN and CDR2 SYDVKM. DNA of the CDR3: TGTGCCACCAGGACTCGGCTAGCGGGGGTCTCGGGTGAGCAGTTCTTC. It is translated as CATRTRLAGVSGEQFF.

This clonotype was seen repeatedly, ten times or more. The chain combines TRBV4-1 with TRBJ1-2; TRBD1 agrees at 7 bases. There are 14 residues in the CDR3. The germline V gene encodes CDR1 MGHRA and CDR2 YSYEKL. V was clipped by 1 base and J by 6 bases; unmatched bases: 5. Here the CDR3 DNA reads TGCGCCAGCAGCCAAGTACAGGGGTTTGATGGCTACACCTTC. It codes for CASSQVQGFDGYTF.

CDR3 in amino acids: CARGPGGHTQYF. CDR3 DNA sequence: TGTGCCAGGGGCCCCGGGGGGCATACGCAGTATTTT. The rearrangement joins TRBV12-1 to TRBJ2-3; no DNA check was done on the table's D call, TRBD1. TRBV12-1 is a known pseudogene. The CDR3 extends over 12 amino acids.

The chain links TRBV4-3 to TRBJ2-6; possibly TRBD1 or TRBD2 for D (6 bases each). Trimming stripped 0 bases from V and 2 bases from J, with 11 bases between. CDR1 is LGHNA and CDR2 is YSLEER in the germline V gene. The CDR3 consists of 17 residues. The CDR3 DNA follows: TGCGCCAGCAGCCAAGAAGGGGGGTGGACTGGGGCCAACGTCCTGACTTTC. Translated, it gives CASSQEGGWTGANVLTF.

This clonotype was counted between two and nine times. The gene calls are TRBV20-1 and TRBJ2-5, with 7 nucleotides matching TRBD1. This CDR3 is 13 amino acids long. V dropped 5 bases and J dropped 3; count of bases not matched to a gene: 6. In germline, CDR1 is DFQATT, CDR2 SNEGSKA (reference sequence). The DNA for the CDR3 is TGCAGTGCTGACCCCGGGACAGAAGAGACCCAGTACTTC. Amino acids: CSADPGTEETQYF.

This clonotype was detected a few times. The V and J genes are TRBV4-1 and TRBJ2-7; the D is unclear. Germline V lookup: CDR1 MGHRA, CDR2 YSYEKL. The CDR3 sequence is 13 residues long. V was trimmed by 3 bases and J by 2 bases, leaving 8 bases between them. For the CDR3, the DNA is TGCGCCAGCAGCCAGGACGGACCCTACGAGCAGTACTTC. Its translation: CASSQDGPYEQYF.

The chain couples TRBV12-3 or TRBV12-4 to TRBJ2-1, with 12 bases aligning to TRBD1. After removal of 5 bases from V and 7 bases from J, the junction contained 9 bases not matched to a gene. The CDR3 runs to 16 residues. CDR3 protein: CASSMSGTGGKNEQFF. The CDR3 bases are TGTGCCAGCAGTATGTCCGGGACAGGGGGCAAAAATGAGCAGTTCTTC.

This clonotype was counted between two and nine times. V gene TRBV28 combines with J gene TRBJ2-5; D is ambiguous. The CDR3 length is 12 residues. Trimming left V 11 bases short and J 5 bases short, with 15 bases between. Germline CDR1 and CDR2: MDHEN and SYDVKM. CDR3 bases: TGTGCCGGGCTCCCAGGTGGGGAGACCCAGTACTTC. Protein: CAGLPGGETQYF.

This clonotype has more than one count but fewer than ten. This sequence joins TRBV6-5 and TRBJ1-1; 9 nucleotides line up with TRBD1. The junction had 8 bases not matched to a gene; V was cut back by 5 bases and J by 1 base. This CDR3 spans 16 amino acids. Germline V gene data show CDR1 as MNHEY and CDR2 as SVGAGI. CDR3 sequence (DNA): TGTGCCAGCAGTATACAGGGGGCAGGGTCGAACACTGAAGCTTTCTTT. Its translation is CASSIQGAGSNTEAFF.

A single count supports this clonotype. The chain combines TRBV12-3 or TRBV12-4 with TRBJ2-6, with D unclear. Trimming took off 6 bases at V and 2 bases at J, with 8 bases between the two ends. The length of the CDR3 is 14 residues. Here the CDR3 reads CASRHSAGANVLTF. Written as DNA, the CDR3 is TGTGCCAGCAGGCACAGTGCTGGGGCCAACGTCCTGACTTTC.

The genes are TRBV29-1 and TRBJ2-7, with D hard to call. The CDR3 contains 11 residues. V dropped 3 bases and J dropped 3 bases, with 6 bases sitting between them. Germline V lookup: CDR1 SQVTM, CDR2 ANQGSEA. The CDR3 loop is CSVEVNYEQYF. CDR3 nucleotides: TGCAGCGTTGAGGTGAACTACGAGCAGTACTTC.

The chain uses TRBV15 and TRBJ2-7, with D tentatively TRBD2 (5 bases). CDR1 and CDR2 from the germline V gene are LNHNV and YYDKDF (reference sequence). This CDR3 has 15 residues. Trimming removed 1 base at V and 1 base at J, with 11 bases between. CDR3 loop: CATSRGGFPSYEQYF. The CDR3 DNA sequence: TGTGCCACCAGCAGAGGAGGGTTCCCGTCCTACGAGCAGTACTTC.

The chain links TRBV4-1 to TRBJ2-1, with D uncertain. The CDR3 is 14 residues long. In germline, CDR1 is MGHRA, CDR2 YSYEKL. Trimming removed 4 bases from V and 4 bases from J, with 11 bases in between. The CDR3 coding sequence is TGCGCCAGCAGCCCGGCGTCGTGGTACAATGAGCAGTTCTTC. It is translated as CASSPASWYNEQFF.

This clonotype was observed at least ten times. CDR3 sequence: CASSPVATDTQYF. For the CDR3, the DNA is TGTGCCAGCAGCCCCGTGGCGACAGATACGCAGTATTTT. The chain links TRBV7-9 to TRBJ2-3; no reliable D call. Per the germline V gene, CDR1 is SEHNR and CDR2 is FQNEAQ (reference sequence). CDR3 size: 13 residues. Trimming removed 5 bases from V and 3 bases from J, with 9 bases in between. Filled out from reference TRBV7-9 and TRBJ2-3, the complete variable domain reads DTGVSQNPRHKITKRGQNVTFRCDPISEHNRLYWYRQTLGQGPEFLTYFQNEAQLEKSRLLSDRFSAERPKGSFSTLEIQRTEQGDSAMYLCASSPVATDTQYFGPGTRLTVL.

J is TRBJ2-3 and V is TRBV11-2; 9 bases map to TRBD2. The trim removed 5 bases at V and 0 bases at J, leaving 9 bases unmatched. The CDR3 spans 17 residues. Germline CDR1 SGHAT, CDR2 FQNNGV. CDR3 sequence reads: CASSDRASGMSTDTQYF. The CDR3 DNA is TGTGCCAGCAGCGACAGAGCTAGCGGGATGAGCACAGATACGCAGTATTTT.

This clonotype was observed many times. This rearrangement joins TRBV29-1 to TRBJ2-1; D is unclear. The CDR3 length is 11 residues. V dropped 4 bases and J dropped 2 bases, with 3 bases sitting between them. CDR1 is SQVTM and CDR2 is ANQGSEA in the germline V gene. DNA of the CDR3: TGCAGCGTTGCGACCTACAATGAGCAGTTCTTC. The encoded protein is CSVATYNEQFF.

This clonotype has more than one count but fewer than ten. This chain links TRBV6-2 or TRBV6-3 with TRBJ2-7; 7 positions match TRBD2. The V and J ends lost 8 bases and 2 bases, in that order; junction bases with no gene match: 6. This CDR3 comprises 13 residues. CDR1 is MNHEY and CDR2 is SVGEGT in the germline V gene. The CDR3 here is CASEGGVPYEQYF. CDR3 coding DNA: TGTGCCAGCGAGGGAGGGGTACCCTACGAGCAGTACTTC.